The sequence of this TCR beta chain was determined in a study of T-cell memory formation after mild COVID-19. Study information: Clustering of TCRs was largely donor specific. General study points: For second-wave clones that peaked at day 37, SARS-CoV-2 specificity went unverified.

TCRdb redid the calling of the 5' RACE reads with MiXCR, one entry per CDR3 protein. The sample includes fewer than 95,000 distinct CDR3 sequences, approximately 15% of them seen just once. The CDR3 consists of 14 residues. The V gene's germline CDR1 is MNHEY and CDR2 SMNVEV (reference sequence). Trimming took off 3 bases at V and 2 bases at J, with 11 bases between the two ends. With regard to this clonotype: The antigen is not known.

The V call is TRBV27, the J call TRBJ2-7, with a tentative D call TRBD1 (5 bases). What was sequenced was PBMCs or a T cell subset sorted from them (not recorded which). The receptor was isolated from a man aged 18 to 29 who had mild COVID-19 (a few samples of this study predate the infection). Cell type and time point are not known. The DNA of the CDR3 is TGTGCCAGCAGTTTCCAGGGATTCGCCTACGAGCAGTACTTC. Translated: CASSFQGFAYEQYF.